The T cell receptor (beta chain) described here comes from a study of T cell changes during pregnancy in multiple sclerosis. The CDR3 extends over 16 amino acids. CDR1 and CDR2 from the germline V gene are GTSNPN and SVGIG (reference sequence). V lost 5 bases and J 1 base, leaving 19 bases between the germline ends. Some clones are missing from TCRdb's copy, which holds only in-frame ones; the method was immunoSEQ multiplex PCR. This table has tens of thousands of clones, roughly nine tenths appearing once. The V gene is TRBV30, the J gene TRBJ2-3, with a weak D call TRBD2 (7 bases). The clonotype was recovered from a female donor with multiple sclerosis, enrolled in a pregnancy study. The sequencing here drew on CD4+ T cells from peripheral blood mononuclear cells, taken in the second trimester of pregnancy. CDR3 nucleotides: TGTGCCTGGGATGTCCAGGCGGGGGCCCGCACAGATACGCAGTATTTT. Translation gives CAWDVQAGARTDTQYF.